Each of the 17 T cell receptor beta chains below was sequenced from the same sample in a study of T cell responses to AZD1222 COVID-19 vaccine. The assay was immunoSEQ multiplex PCR, and TCRdb's table has in-frame clones only and misses some. Of around 170,000 clones in the sample, about 90% were seen once. Specimen: peripheral blood, collected 28 days after the second AZD1222 dose. These receptor sequences come from an adult who received the AZD1222 COVID-19 vaccine.

This clone was seen a few times. Here the CDR3 DNA reads TGTGCCAGCAGTGAGCTAGCGGGGGGGAAGGAGACCCAGTACTTC. Translating it yields CASSELAGGKETQYF. This chain joins TRBV6-1 and TRBJ2-5; TRBD2 aligns across 12 bases. The trim removed 3 bases at V and 5 bases at J, leaving 4 bases unmatched. The CDR3 sequence is 15 residues long. Per the germline V gene, CDR1 is MNHNS and CDR2 is SASEGT.

This clone is a singleton in its sample. The CDR3 region has the DNA TGCAGCGTTGTTTCCGGGAGGCCGGTCGAGCAGTACTTC. As protein: CSVVSGRPVEQYF. The chain carries TRBV29-1 and TRBJ2-7, with 7 bases that match TRBD2. This CDR3 spans 13 amino acids. J lost 6 bases, V lost 4 bases, and 9 bases had no gene match. CDR1 SQVTM and CDR2 ANQGSEA come from the germline V gene.

The rearrangement uses TRBV30 and TRBJ1-5, with D hard to call. CDR1 and CDR2 from the germline V gene are GTSNPN and SVGIG (reference sequence). This CDR3 is 13 amino acids long. The germline V and J ends were trimmed by 1 base and 5 bases, with 9 bases remaining between them. CDR3 region: CAWSGTLDQPQHF. The CDR3 DNA sequence: TGTGCCTGGAGTGGGACGTTGGATCAGCCCCAGCATTTT.

A single count supports this clone. The chain carries TRBV5-1 and TRBJ2-1; D uncertain. The germline V and J ends were trimmed by 0 bases and 12 bases, with 16 bases remaining between them. This CDR3 has 14 residues. The V gene's germline CDR1 is SGHRS and CDR2 YFSETQ. The CDR3 nucleotides are TGCGCCAGCAGCTTGGCGGGCCCCGGTCGTGGGCAGTTCTTC. The encoded protein is CASSLAGPGRGQFF.

This sequence joins TRBV11-1 and TRBJ1-3, with D uncertain. The CDR3 has 15 amino acids. V lost 2 bases and J 0 bases, leaving 8 bases between the germline ends. Germline V gene data show CDR1 as SGHAT and CDR2 as FQDESV (reference sequence). The CDR3 DNA reads as TGTGCCAGCAGCTTACTAGGCGGCTCTGGAAACACCATATATTTT. This encodes CASSLLGGSGNTIYF.

The J gene is TRBJ2-4, the V gene TRBV19, with TRBD1 as a possible D gene (5 bases). This CDR3 is 15 amino acids long. V lost 6 bases to trimming and J lost 0 bases, with 12 bases between them. Germline lookup yields CDR1 LNHDA and CDR2 SQIVND (reference sequence). CDR3: CASRTLDRAKNIQYF. DNA of the CDR3: TGTGCCAGTAGGACCCTCGACAGAGCCAAAAACATTCAGTACTTC.

V gene TRBV3-1 (or the pseudogene TRBV3-2) combines with J gene TRBJ1-1; the match to TRBD1 covers 7 bases. The CDR3 covers 15 residues. The germline V gene encodes CDR1 LGHDT and CDR2 YNNKEL (reference sequence). The J segment lost 2 bases and the V segment lost 4 bases, leaving 7 bases of the junction unmatched. The DNA of the CDR3 is TGTGCCAGCAGCCTAGGACAGGTTAAAAACACTGAAGCTTTCTTT. Its translation: CASSLGQVKNTEAFF.

This clone was detected only once. The chain uses TRBV5-1 and TRBJ1-6; no definite D call. This CDR3 is 17 amino acids long. Germline assignment: CDR1 SGHRS and CDR2 YFSETQ. The V end was cut by 0 bases, the J end by 5 bases, with 15 bases between. CDR3 sequence (DNA): TGCGCCAGCAGCTTGGGATTGTCCCAGCGGGATAATTCACCCCTCCACTTT. Protein: CASSLGLSQRDNSPLHF.

The rearrangement joins TRBV6-2 or TRBV6-3 to TRBJ2-7; 10 positions match TRBD1. The CDR3 has 16 residues. Trimming at V came to 4 bases and at J to 1 base, leaving 7 bases not matched to a gene. Germline V CDR1 and CDR2: MNHEY, SVGEGT. CDR3 coding DNA: TGTGCCAGCAGTTGGCCGGGACAGGGGTATTCCTACGAGCAGTACTTC. This gives the protein CASSWPGQGYSYEQYF.

V usage is TRBV5-4 and J usage is TRBJ2-7, with a possible D match to TRBD1 (6 bases). V lost 4 bases to trimming and J lost 0 bases, with 11 bases between them. Germline values: CDR1 SGHNT, CDR2 YYREEE (reference sequence). CDR3 length: 14 residues. CDR3 nucleotides: TGTGCCAGCAGCCAAAAACAGGGCTCCTACGAGCAGTACTTC. The encoded protein is CASSQKQGSYEQYF.

This sequence joins TRBV12-3 or TRBV12-4 and TRBJ2-7; D uncertain. The CDR3 loop spans 12 amino acids. The ends were cut back, 5 bases at V and 3 bases at J, with 8 bases in the middle. The chain's CDR3 is CASSPNFYEQYF. CDR3 coding DNA: TGTGCCAGCAGTCCTAACTTCTACGAGCAGTACTTC.

The V gene is TRBV4-1, the J gene TRBJ1-5; D gene uncertain. V was shortened by 5 bases and J by 0 bases, with 11 bases between the two germline ends. This CDR3 comprises 15 residues. CDR1 is MGHRA and CDR2 is YSYEKL in the germline V gene. CDR3 in amino acids: CASSSSDGSNQPQHF. The DNA for the CDR3 is TGCGCCAGCAGCTCCTCGGACGGTAGCAATCAGCCCCAGCATTTT.

This clone has a single count. The chain combines TRBV6-5 with TRBJ2-4; tentatively, D is TRBD2 (6 bases). V gave up 2 bases and J gave up 12 bases, with 14 bases separating them. CDR1 is MNHEY and CDR2 is SVGAGI in the germline V gene. The CDR3 has 13 amino acids. The CDR3 reads CASSYRQEGSQYF. CDR3 DNA: TGTGCCAGCAGTTACCGTCAGGAGGGGAGTCAGTACTTC.

The CDR3 loop is CATSRDLTGPYGYTF. The CDR3 DNA reads TGTGCCACCAGCAGAGATCTGACGGGCCCCTATGGCTACACCTTC. V is TRBV15 and J is TRBJ1-2, with unresolved D. CDR1 and CDR2 (germline): LNHNV, YYDKDF (reference sequence). The CDR3 has 15 amino acids. The V end lost 0 bases, the J end lost 4 bases, and 12 bases lay between the germline ends.

The V gene is TRBV21-1, the J gene TRBJ2-7; the D call TRBD2 from the table was never checked on the DNA. TRBV21-1 is flagged as a pseudogene. The CDR3 sequence is 18 residues long. CDR3 protein: CASGPKGWGVHWVYEQYF. The CDR3 region has the DNA TGTGCCAGCGGCCCTAAGGGTTGGGGGGTCCATTGGGTCTACGAGCAGTACTTC.

The chain links TRBV5-4 to TRBJ2-3; TRBD1 might be the D (6 bases). CDR3 length: 15 residues. V shed 0 bases and J shed 3 bases, with 11 bases lying between them. The germline V gene encodes CDR1 SGHNT and CDR2 YYREEE (reference sequence). CDR3 DNA: TGTGCCAGCAGCTTGGCGTCCCAGGGGACAGATACGCAGTATTTT. It encodes CASSLASQGTDTQYF.

The rearrangement uses TRBV6-5 and TRBJ1-2; D unresolved. Germline loops: CDR1 MNHEY, CDR2 SVGAGI. V lost 0 bases and J 0 bases, leaving 5 bases between the germline ends. This CDR3 has 14 residues. The CDR3 spells CASSYSPPNYGYTF. The CDR3 bases are TGTGCCAGCAGTTACTCGCCTCCTAACTATGGCTACACCTTC.